Listed below are T cell receptor beta chains from one sample, sequenced in a study of shared clonotypes between healthy human individuals. Here immunoSEQ multiplex PCR was the method, and the copy in TCRdb shows in-frame clones only, minus some. Found here are millions of clones, about 95% of them singletons; the top ten hold about 1.1%. The sequencing input was naive CD8+ T cells sorted from blood. The origin of the receptors is a man aged 18 to 35 in good health. CDR3s leave out the opening cysteine and the closing phenylalanine or tryptophan.

TRBV6-6 | ASSYLDGTDTQY
TRBV4-1 | ASSQDQYDEQETQY
TRBV30 | ATQGSDVPSNTGELF
TRBV18 | ASSPDSQQETQY
TRBV5-1 | ASSSQQGVKGETQY
TRBV7-2 | ASSPGNEQF
TRBV27 | ASSLIGSTDTQY
TRBV11-2 | ASSPAGEGPTEAF
TRBV7-6 | ASSFRVNTEAF
TRBV2 | ASSSRTVNTEAF
TRBV6-1 | ASSEGQGPNYGYT
TRBV7-6 | ASSRYFSGGFTDTQY
TRBV5-8 | ASSLGSAGYNEQF
TRBV6-5 | ASSYRENYGYT
TRBV15 | ATSLGTDTQY
TRBV6-6 | ASSYSSPDPFYGYT
TRBV4-1 | ASSPRTSSYEQY
TRBV28 | ASSSLTDTQETQY
TRBV7-2 | ASSRGPGQGIASYNEQF
TRBV6-5 | ASSPPRGGYNEQF
TRBV27 | ASSLFAGGSYEQY
TRBV6-1 | ASSEASGYAYEQY
TRBV19 | ASTSRSYNSPLH
TRBV19 | ASSTGLNTGELF
TRBV4-1 | ASSPDTETQY
TRBV30 | AWSVSGSTDTQY
TRBV4-3 | ASSQVAGELNTIY
TRBV6-5 | ASSYLAGIYEQY
TRBV25-1 | ASSESGTEIEKLF
TRBV27 | ASRVLAGGLGEQF
TRBV7-8 | ASSLDSTDTQY
TRBV29-1 | SVDQGTGQPQH
TRBV27 | ASSLTAWGGQPQH
TRBV27 | ASTIGSGGAADTQY
TRBV7-9 | ASSLLQLNTEAF
TRBV5-1 | ASSWGDSGGDTQY
TRBV30 | AWSVYPSYNEQF
TRBV13 | ASSSRGLPSTDTQY
TRBV11-2 | ASSLVLAGGPGSYEQY
TRBV6-6 | ASSYGGAETQY
TRBV7-9 | ASSPQGGNSPLH
TRBV6-5 | ASSYSEGEYEQY
TRBV7-9 | ASTDDREKLF
TRBV5-4 | ASSLFGLYEQY
TRBV28 | ASSWGRTGKRDQPQH
TRBV4-1 | ASSRVGMSATNEKLF
TRBV6-5 | ASSKLAGVGNEQF
TRBV10-2 | ASSVGLAPGEQF
TRBV19 | ASSKGLAESSYEQY
TRBV27 | ASSLILAGVMELF